These 31 T cell receptor beta chains share one sample of origin, sequenced in a study of T-cell memory formation after mild COVID-19. TCRdb redid the calling of the 5' RACE reads with MiXCR, one entry per CDR3 protein. The sample lists roughly 70,000 distinct CDR3 sequences; approximately 15% were seen once. The sample consisted of PBMCs or a T cell subset sorted from them (not recorded which). The receptors here all came from an adult woman who had mild COVID-19 (a few samples of this study predate the infection). Cell type and time point are not known.

The chain uses TRBV7-2 and TRBJ2-7; no reliable D call. Trimming removed 8 bases at V and 2 bases at J, with 19 bases between. This CDR3 contains 15 residues. The germline V gene encodes CDR1 SGHTA and CDR2 FQGNSA. The CDR3 reads CASALKAVLTYEQYF. The CDR3 DNA follows: TGTGCCAGCGCACTTAAGGCGGTCCTGACCTACGAGCAGTACTTC.

This clonotype was recorded once. The chain joins TRBV27 to TRBJ2-7; TRBD2 aligns across 9 bases. This CDR3 contains 14 residues. Germline V gene lookup returns CDR1 MNHEY and CDR2 SMNVEV (reference sequence). Trimming cost V 6 bases and J 5 bases; bases outside gene matches: 8. CDR3 nucleotide sequence: TGTGCCAGCAGACCAGGGACTAGCTTCCACGAGCAGTACGTC. Protein: CASRPGTSFHEQYV.

This clonotype was seen ten or more times. This rearrangement joins TRBV7-2 to TRBJ2-3; D is unresolved. With 5 bases removed from V and 2 bases from J, the gap between germline ends came to 2 bases. Germline values: CDR1 SGHTA, CDR2 FQGNSA. The CDR3 runs to 11 residues. CDR3 loop: CASSPTDTQYF. For the CDR3, the DNA is TGTGCCAGCAGCCCCACAGATACGCAGTATTTT.

On this clonotype: One end of the junction is discordant with germline, which a read error may explain. The chain links TRBV7-7 to TRBJ2-2; D is unclear. From germline, CDR1 is SSHAT and CDR2 FNYEAQ (reference sequence). This CDR3 spans 14 amino acids. CDR3 DNA sequence: TGTGCTAGCAGCTTGGGCGCGAACACCGGGGAGCTGTTTTTT. Amino acid sequence: CASSLGANTGELFF. The complete variable domain, with remaining parts taken from reference TRBV7-7 and TRBJ2-2, reads GAGVSQSPRYKVTKRGQDVTLRCDPISSHATLYWYQQALGQGPEFLTYFNYEAQPDKSGLPSDRFSAERPEGSISTLTIQRTEQRDSAMYRCASSLGANTGELFFGEGSRLTVL.

There are many counts of this clonotype. The gene calls are TRBV15 and TRBJ2-7; 7 bases fit TRBD1. CDR3 length: 16 residues. After removal of 3 bases from V and 2 bases from J, the junction contained 10 bases not matched to a gene. Germline V CDR1 and CDR2: LNHNV, YYDKDF (reference sequence). CDR3 residues: CATSSKLGTDPYEQYF. As DNA, the CDR3 is TGTGCCACCAGCAGCAAACTTGGGACAGATCCCTACGAGCAGTACTTC.

This clonotype came up many times. This chain connects TRBV12-3 or TRBV12-4 to TRBJ2-5; D not certain. V lost 1 base and J 1 base, leaving 1 base between the germline ends. The CDR3 is 12 amino acids. The CDR3 spells CASSLGQETQYF. In DNA form, the CDR3 reads TGTGCCAGCAGTTTAGGCCAAGAGACCCAGTACTTC.

This clonotype was detected many times. The chain is built from TRBV29-1 and TRBJ2-3; D is uncertain. Germline assignment: CDR1 SQVTM and CDR2 ANQGSEA. This CDR3 spans 14 amino acids. V was shortened by 4 bases and J by 0 bases, with 11 bases between the two germline ends. The CDR3 nucleotides read TGCAGCGTTGTCGAAGGCCCAAGCACAGATACGCAGTATTTT. Protein product: CSVVEGPSTDTQYF.

This clonotype has only a few counts. This chain joins TRBV2 and TRBJ2-2; D not certain. Germline V lookup: CDR1 SNHLY, CDR2 FYNNEI. The CDR3 is 14 amino acids. V was pared by 11 bases and J by 2 bases, with 15 bases between. DNA for the CDR3: TGTGCCTATAGCCAGCGAGCTAACACCGGGGAGCTGTTTTTT. It yields the protein CAYSQRANTGELFF.

This clonotype showed up just a few times. The V call is TRBV12-3 or TRBV12-4, the J call TRBJ2-1, with 7 positions matching TRBD2. The CDR3 consists of 13 residues. J was trimmed by 10 bases and V by 6 bases; bases with no gene match: 9. The CDR3 reads CASRPRLAREQFF. The CDR3 region has the DNA TGTGCCAGCAGACCAAGACTAGCCCGGGAGCAGTTCTTC.

This chain connects TRBV4-1 to TRBJ2-7; TRBD2 matches at 9 bases. This CDR3 contains 16 residues. With 3 bases clipped from V and 3 bases from J, the junction kept 9 bases outside the gene matches. CDR1 and CDR2 (germline): MGHRA, YSYEKL. The CDR3 coding sequence is TGCGCCAGCAGCCAGCAGTCTAGCGGGACCTTCTACGAGCAGTACTTC. Translating it yields CASSQQSSGTFYEQYF.

The chain uses TRBV12-3 or TRBV12-4 and TRBJ2-7; D unresolved. With 6 bases removed from V and 0 bases from J, the gap between germline ends came to 12 bases. The length of the CDR3 is 14 residues. This chain's CDR3 is CASSHTESSYEQYF. The DNA for the CDR3 is TGTGCCAGCAGCCATACGGAAAGCTCCTACGAGCAGTACTTC.

This clonotype was detected a few times. The chain combines TRBV12-3 or TRBV12-4 with TRBJ1-2; D might be TRBD1 (5 bases). The CDR3 runs to 15 residues. Between the trimmed V and J ends, which lost 5 bases and 0 bases, there was a span of 13 bases. The DNA for the CDR3 is TGTGCCAGCAGTGGGGGGGATCCCACTAACTATGGCTACACCTTC. This encodes CASSGGDPTNYGYTF.

The sample holds many counts of this clonotype. CDR3 nucleotide sequence: TGTGCCAGCAGTTTGTTCCAGGGAGGTAGTGCGCCCCTCCACTTT. Its protein is CASSLFQGGSAPLHF. V and J are TRBV27 and TRBJ1-6; a weak D match, TRBD1 (5 bases). CDR1 MNHEY and CDR2 SMNVEV come from the germline V gene (reference sequence). V was shortened by 3 bases and J by 13 bases, with 19 bases between the two germline ends. CDR3 length: 15 residues.

In its sample, this clonotype was seen a few times. The V gene is TRBV5-1, the J gene TRBJ2-7; a possible D gene is TRBD1 (5 bases). Germline CDR1 reads SGHRS; CDR2 reads YFSETQ. This CDR3 has 13 residues. Trimming left V 2 bases short and J 5 bases short, with 11 bases between. The CDR3, as DNA: TGCGCCAGCAGCTTTGCAGGGTATCACGAGCAGTACTTC. This translates into CASSFAGYHEQYF.

The chain employs TRBV11-2 and TRBJ2-1; a weak D match, TRBD2 (7 bases). The germline gives CDR1 SGHAT, CDR2 FQNNGV. V was trimmed by 5 bases and J by 3 bases, leaving 14 bases between them. The CDR3 contains 15 residues. The chain's CDR3 is CASSLGGALYNEQFF. CDR3 nucleotide sequence: TGTGCCAGCAGCCTGGGGGGGGCCCTCTACAATGAGCAGTTCTTC. Filled out from reference TRBV11-2 and TRBJ2-1, the complete variable domain reads EAGVAQSPRYKIIEKRQSVAFWCNPISGHATLYWYQQILGQGPKLLIQFQNNGVVDDSQLPKDRFSAERLKGVDSTLKIQPAKLEDSAVYLCASSLGGALYNEQFFGPGTRLTVL.

The V and J genes are TRBV7-6 and TRBJ2-1; 14 bases fit TRBD2. This CDR3 has 14 residues. V shed 5 bases and J 8 bases; nucleotides not matched to a gene: 2. Germline V gene sequence: CDR1 SGHVS, CDR2 FNYEAQ. DNA of the CDR3: TGTGCCAGCAGCGAGGGACTAGCGGGGGATGAGCAGTTCTTC. It translates to CASSEGLAGDEQFF.

The chain joins TRBV29-1 to TRBJ2-1, with no clear D. Per the germline V gene, CDR1 is SQVTM and CDR2 is ANQGSEA. CDR3 length: 11 residues. Between the trimmed V and J ends, which lost 3 bases and 4 bases, there was a span of 4 bases. The CDR3 region has the DNA TGCAGCGTTGACGGGTACAATGAGCAGTTCTTC. Translation gives CSVDGYNEQFF.

The rearrangement joins TRBV5-5 to TRBJ2-7; 9 positions agree with TRBD1. CDR1 and CDR2 (germline): SGHKS, YYEKEE (reference sequence). The CDR3 spans 16 residues. The ends lost 2 bases at V and 6 bases at J; junction bases unmatched: 12. The CDR3: CASSFSLPGQGSEQYF. The CDR3 DNA reads TGTGCCAGCAGCTTCAGCTTGCCGGGACAGGGCTCCGAGCAGTACTTC.

The rearrangement joins TRBV4-1 to TRBJ2-3; 7 bases line up with TRBD2. Unmatched junction bases numbered 6, after V lost 3 bases and J lost 3 bases. This CDR3 region has 15 residues. Germline-derived CDR1 and CDR2 are MGHRA and YSYEKL. This CDR3 is CASSQTGGSTDTQYF. CDR3 in DNA: TGCGCCAGCAGCCAGACGGGGGGAAGTACAGATACGCAGTATTTT.

The rearrangement links TRBV12-3 or TRBV12-4 to TRBJ2-2; D unresolved. This CDR3 comprises 15 residues. V gave up 6 bases and J gave up 6 bases, with 17 bases separating them. The CDR3 region is CASSRVTWVPGELFF. The CDR3 nucleotides are TGTGCCAGCAGCCGCGTAACGTGGGTCCCCGGGGAGCTGTTTTTT.

The chain couples TRBV7-9 to TRBJ1-5, with D hard to call. The germline V gene has CDR1 SEHNR and CDR2 FQNEAQ (reference sequence). Trimming took off 0 bases at V and 1 base at J, with 10 bases between the two ends. The CDR3 totals 16 residues. CDR3 in amino acids: CASSLARAESNQPQHF. The CDR3 nucleotides read TGTGCCAGCAGCTTAGCGAGGGCGGAAAGCAATCAGCCCCAGCATTTT.

This clonotype was counted only a few times. The V and J genes are TRBV10-3 and TRBJ2-3; D is perhaps TRBD2 (7 bases). The CDR3 has 15 residues. Germline CDR1 reads ENHRY; CDR2 reads SYGVKD. Trimming took off 0 bases at V and 2 bases at J, with 9 bases between the two ends. In DNA, the CDR3 is TGTGCCATCAGTGAGTCGGGGGGGGCCACAGATACGCAGTATTTT. This codes for CAISESGGATDTQYF.

At least ten counts were recorded for this clonotype. This chain connects TRBV6-1 to TRBJ2-1; TRBD2 agrees at 8 bases. V was clipped by 6 bases and J by 3 bases; unmatched bases: 1. The CDR3 extends over 13 amino acids. Germline assignment: CDR1 MNHNS and CDR2 SASEGT. The CDR3 nucleotides read TGTGCCAGCAGACTAGCGGACTACAATGAGCAGTTCTTC. It codes for CASRLADYNEQFF.

This clonotype was counted a few times. V usage is TRBV29-1 and J usage is TRBJ2-2, with D possibly being TRBD1 or TRBD2 (5 bases each). V dropped 7 bases and J dropped 4 bases, with 10 bases sitting between them. The CDR3 runs to 12 residues. In germline, CDR1 is SQVTM, CDR2 ANQGSEA. The CDR3 DNA sequence: TGCAGCGGGGGCGCGGGCACCGGGGAGCTGTTTTTT. Translation gives CSGGAGTGELFF.

V gene TRBV6-2 or TRBV6-3 combines with J gene TRBJ2-1, with 10 bases aligning to TRBD1. The CDR3 is 14 residues long. The germline CDR1 and CDR2 sequences are MNHEY and SVGEGT. The V segment lost 10 bases and the J segment 9 bases; nucleotides outside the gene matches: 12. This CDR3 is CATWGTGELPEQFF. DNA for the CDR3: TGTGCCACCTGGGGGACAGGGGAACTCCCTGAGCAGTTCTTC.

This clonotype was detected a few times. The V and J genes are TRBV5-1 and TRBJ2-7; 7 bases align to TRBD1. This CDR3 comprises 17 residues. Germline V gene data show CDR1 as SGHRS and CDR2 as YFSETQ. V was clipped by 0 bases and J by 2 bases; unmatched bases: 11. In DNA form, the CDR3 reads TGCGCCAGCAGCTTGGTTCCGGGACAGCAAATCCCCTACGAGCAGTACTTC. This gives the protein CASSLVPGQQIPYEQYF.

The rearrangement links TRBV11-3 to TRBJ2-6; D is possibly TRBD2 (6 bases). Between the trimmed V and J ends, which lost 5 bases and 0 bases, there was a span of 17 bases. Germline V gene lookup returns CDR1 SGHNT and CDR2 YENEEA. CDR3 length: 18 residues. The CDR3 DNA is TGTGCCAGCAGCCCCCCCCGGACGGGAGCCTCTGGGGCCAACGTCCTGACTTTC. The encoded protein is CASSPPRTGASGANVLTF.

This clonotype was seen a handful of times. The chain uses TRBV7-9 and TRBJ2-5; no clear D. Germline V CDR1 and CDR2: SEHNR, FQNEAQ (reference sequence). The CDR3 is made up of 16 amino acids. The V and J ends lost 1 base and 0 bases respectively, with 12 bases between them. This CDR3 reads CASSLVVGMYQETQYF. CDR3 DNA: TGTGCCAGCAGCTTAGTGGTGGGGATGTACCAAGAGACCCAGTACTTC.

The chain uses TRBV9 and TRBJ2-2; no reliable D call. Germline V gene lookup returns CDR1 SGDLS and CDR2 YYNGEE. Trimming took off 4 bases at V and 8 bases at J, with 21 bases between the two ends. The CDR3 has 16 amino acids. CDR3 in DNA: TGTGCCAGCAGCATACTACCACAACCAAACCTAGGGGAGCTGTTTTTT. Translated, it gives CASSILPQPNLGELFF.

The rearrangement joins TRBV2 to TRBJ2-7; D uncertain. This CDR3 region has 12 residues. Looked up from germline, CDR1 is SNHLY and CDR2 is FYNNEI. The V end was cut by 4 bases, the J end by 4 bases, with 8 bases between. CDR3 DNA sequence: TGTGCCAGCAGTGTAGGGAATTACGAGCAGTACTTC. Protein: CASSVGNYEQYF. The variable domain in full, with the rest retrieved from reference TRBV2 and TRBJ2-7, is EPEVTQTPSHQVTQMGQEVILRCVPISNHLYFYWYRQILGQKVEFLVSFYNNEISEKSEIFDDQFSVERPDGSNFTLKIRSTKLEDSAMYFCASSVGNYEQYFGPGTRLTVT.

In its sample, this clonotype was seen a few times. The chain recombines TRBV7-8 with TRBJ2-1, with TRBD2 identical over 11 bases. Germline-derived CDR1 and CDR2 are SGHVS and FQNEAQ. This CDR3 is built from 16 residues. Trimming removed 4 bases from V and 0 bases from J; junction bases left unmatched: 2. CDR3 residues: CASSSLAGASYNEQFF. The DNA for the CDR3 is TGTGCCAGCAGCTCACTAGCGGGGGCCTCCTACAATGAGCAGTTCTTC.